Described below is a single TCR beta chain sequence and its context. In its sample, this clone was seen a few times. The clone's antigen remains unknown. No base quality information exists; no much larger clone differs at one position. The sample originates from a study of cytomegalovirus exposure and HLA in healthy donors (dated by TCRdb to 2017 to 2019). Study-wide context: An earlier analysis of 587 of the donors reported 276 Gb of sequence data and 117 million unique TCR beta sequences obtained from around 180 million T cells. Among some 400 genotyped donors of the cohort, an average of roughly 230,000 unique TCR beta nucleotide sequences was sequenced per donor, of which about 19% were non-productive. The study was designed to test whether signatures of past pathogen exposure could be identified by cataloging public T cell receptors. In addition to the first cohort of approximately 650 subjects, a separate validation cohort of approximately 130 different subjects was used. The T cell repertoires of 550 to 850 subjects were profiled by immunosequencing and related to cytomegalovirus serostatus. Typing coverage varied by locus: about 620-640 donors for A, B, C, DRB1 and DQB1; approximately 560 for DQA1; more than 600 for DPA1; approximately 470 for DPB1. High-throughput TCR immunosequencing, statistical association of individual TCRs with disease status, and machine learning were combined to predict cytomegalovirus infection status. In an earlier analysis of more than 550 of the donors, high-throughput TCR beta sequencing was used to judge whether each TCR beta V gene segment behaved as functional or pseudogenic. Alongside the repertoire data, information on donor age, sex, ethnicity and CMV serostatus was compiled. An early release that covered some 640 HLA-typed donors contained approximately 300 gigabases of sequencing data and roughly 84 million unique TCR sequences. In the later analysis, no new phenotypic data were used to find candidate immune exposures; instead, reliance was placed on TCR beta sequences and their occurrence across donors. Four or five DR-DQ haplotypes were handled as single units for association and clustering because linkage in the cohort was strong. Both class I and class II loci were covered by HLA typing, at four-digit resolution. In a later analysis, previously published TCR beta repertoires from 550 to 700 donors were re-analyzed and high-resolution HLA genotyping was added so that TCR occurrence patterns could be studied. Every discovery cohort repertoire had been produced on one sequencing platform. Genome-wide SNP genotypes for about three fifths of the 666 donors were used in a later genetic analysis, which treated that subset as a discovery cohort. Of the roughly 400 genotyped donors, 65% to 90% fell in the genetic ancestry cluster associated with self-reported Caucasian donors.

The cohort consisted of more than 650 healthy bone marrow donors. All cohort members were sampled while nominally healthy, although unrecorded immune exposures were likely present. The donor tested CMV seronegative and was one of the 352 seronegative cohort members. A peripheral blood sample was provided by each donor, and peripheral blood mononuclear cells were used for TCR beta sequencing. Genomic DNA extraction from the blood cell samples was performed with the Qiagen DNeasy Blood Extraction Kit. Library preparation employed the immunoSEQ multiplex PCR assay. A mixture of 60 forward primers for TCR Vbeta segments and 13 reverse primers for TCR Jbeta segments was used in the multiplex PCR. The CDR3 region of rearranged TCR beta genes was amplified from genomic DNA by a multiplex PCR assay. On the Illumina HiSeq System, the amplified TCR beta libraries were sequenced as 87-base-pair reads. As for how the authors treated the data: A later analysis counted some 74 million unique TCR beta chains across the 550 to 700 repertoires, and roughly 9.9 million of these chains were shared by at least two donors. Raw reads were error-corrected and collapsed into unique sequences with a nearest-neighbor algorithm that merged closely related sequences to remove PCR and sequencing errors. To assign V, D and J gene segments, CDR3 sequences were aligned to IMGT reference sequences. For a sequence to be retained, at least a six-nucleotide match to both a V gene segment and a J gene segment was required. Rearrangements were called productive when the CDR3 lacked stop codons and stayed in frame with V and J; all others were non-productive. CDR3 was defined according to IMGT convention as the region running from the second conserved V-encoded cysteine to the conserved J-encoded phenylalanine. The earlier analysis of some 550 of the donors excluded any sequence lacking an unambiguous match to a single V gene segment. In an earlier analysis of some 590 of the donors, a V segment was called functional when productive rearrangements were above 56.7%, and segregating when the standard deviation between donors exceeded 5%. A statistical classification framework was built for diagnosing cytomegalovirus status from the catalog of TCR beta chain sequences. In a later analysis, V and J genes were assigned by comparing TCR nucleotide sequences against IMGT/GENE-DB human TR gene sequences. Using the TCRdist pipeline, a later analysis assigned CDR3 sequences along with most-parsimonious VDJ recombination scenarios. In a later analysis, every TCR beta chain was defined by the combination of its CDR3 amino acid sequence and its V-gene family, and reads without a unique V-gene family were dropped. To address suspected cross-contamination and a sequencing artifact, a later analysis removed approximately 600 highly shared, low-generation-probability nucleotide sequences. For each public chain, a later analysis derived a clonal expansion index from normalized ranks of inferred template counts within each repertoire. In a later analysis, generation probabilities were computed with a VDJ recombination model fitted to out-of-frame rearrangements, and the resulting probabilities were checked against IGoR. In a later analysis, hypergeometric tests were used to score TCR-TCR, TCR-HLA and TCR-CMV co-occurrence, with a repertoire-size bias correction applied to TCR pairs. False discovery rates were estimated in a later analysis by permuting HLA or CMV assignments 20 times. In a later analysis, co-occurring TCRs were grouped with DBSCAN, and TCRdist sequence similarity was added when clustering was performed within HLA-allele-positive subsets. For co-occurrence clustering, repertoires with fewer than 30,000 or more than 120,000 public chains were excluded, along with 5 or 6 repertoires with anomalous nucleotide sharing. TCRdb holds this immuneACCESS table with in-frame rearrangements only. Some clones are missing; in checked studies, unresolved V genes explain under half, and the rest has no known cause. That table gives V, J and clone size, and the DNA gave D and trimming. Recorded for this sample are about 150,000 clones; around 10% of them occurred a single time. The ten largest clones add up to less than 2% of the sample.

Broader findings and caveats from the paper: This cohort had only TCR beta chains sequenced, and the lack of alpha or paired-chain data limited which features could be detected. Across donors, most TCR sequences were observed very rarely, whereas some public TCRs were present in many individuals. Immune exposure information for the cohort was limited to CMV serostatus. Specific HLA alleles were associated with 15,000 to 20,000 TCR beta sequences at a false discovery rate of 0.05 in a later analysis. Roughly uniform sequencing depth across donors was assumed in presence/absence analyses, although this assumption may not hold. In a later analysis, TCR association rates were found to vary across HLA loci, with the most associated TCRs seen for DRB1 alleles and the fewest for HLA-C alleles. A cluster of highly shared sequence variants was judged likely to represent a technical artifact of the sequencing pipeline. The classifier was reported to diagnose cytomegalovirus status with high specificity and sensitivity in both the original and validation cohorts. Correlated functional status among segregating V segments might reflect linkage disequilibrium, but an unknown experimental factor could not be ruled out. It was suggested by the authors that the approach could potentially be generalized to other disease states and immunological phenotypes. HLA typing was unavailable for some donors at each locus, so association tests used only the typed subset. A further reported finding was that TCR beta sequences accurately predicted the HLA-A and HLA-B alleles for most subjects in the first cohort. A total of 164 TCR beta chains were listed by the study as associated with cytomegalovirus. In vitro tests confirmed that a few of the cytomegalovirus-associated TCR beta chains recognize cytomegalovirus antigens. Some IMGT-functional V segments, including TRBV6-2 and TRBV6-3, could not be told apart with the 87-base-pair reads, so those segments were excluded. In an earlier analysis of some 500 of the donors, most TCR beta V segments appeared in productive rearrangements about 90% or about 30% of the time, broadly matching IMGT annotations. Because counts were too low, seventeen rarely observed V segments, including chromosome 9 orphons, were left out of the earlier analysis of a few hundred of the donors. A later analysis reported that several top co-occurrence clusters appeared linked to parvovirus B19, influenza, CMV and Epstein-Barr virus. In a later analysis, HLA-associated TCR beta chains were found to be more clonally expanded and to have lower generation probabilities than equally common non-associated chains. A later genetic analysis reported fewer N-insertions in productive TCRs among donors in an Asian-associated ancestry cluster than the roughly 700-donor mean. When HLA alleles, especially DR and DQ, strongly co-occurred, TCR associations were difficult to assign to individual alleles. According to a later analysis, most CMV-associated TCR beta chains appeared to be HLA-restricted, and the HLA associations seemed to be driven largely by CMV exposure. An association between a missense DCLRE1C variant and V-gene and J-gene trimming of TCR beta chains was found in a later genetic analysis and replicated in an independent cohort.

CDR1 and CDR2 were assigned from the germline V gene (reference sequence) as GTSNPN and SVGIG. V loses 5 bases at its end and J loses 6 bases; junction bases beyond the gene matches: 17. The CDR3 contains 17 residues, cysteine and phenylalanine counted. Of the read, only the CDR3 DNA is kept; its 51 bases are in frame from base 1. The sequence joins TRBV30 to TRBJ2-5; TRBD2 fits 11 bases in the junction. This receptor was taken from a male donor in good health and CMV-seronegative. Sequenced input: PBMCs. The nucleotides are TGTGCCTGGGATAAAGCGCCTAGCGGGAGGACGCCCAAGACCCAGTACTTC. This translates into CAWDKAPSGRTPKTQYF.